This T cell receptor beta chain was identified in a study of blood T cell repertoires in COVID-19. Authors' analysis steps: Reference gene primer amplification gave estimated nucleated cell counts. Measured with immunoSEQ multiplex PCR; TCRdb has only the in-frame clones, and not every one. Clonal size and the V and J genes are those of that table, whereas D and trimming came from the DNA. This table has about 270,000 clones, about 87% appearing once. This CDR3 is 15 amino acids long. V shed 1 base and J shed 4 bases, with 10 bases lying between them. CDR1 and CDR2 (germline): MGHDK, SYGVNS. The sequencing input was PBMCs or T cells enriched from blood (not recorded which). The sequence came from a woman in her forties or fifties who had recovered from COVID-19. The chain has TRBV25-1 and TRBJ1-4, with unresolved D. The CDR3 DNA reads TGTGCCAGCAGTGAATTGGCGGCCATTAATGAAAAACTGTTTTTT. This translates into CASSELAAINEKLFF.